The sequence of this TCR beta chain was determined in a study of technical replicates of blood from a few donors. Here immunoSEQ multiplex PCR was the method, and the copy in TCRdb shows in-frame clones only, minus some. Of 30,000 to 40,000 clones in the sample, roughly nine tenths were seen once. This CDR3 comprises 15 residues. Germline CDR1 LGHNA, CDR2 YSLEER. Trimming took off 0 bases at V and 0 bases at J, with 8 bases between the two ends. This chain joins TRBV4-3 and TRBJ2-5; possibly TRBD2 for D (5 bases). The sample taken for sequencing was PBMCs. The TCR was taken from a human donor in good health. Some clones in this sample may be carry-over from other donors' samples. The CDR3 loop reads CASSQERTYQETQYF. CDR3 sequence (DNA): TGCGCCAGCAGCCAAGAGCGGACTTACCAAGAGACCCAGTACTTC.